This T cell receptor beta chain derives from a study of cytomegalovirus exposure and HLA in healthy donors. Concerning this clone: The antigen is not known.

V dropped 6 bases and J dropped 10 bases, with 16 bases sitting between them. Germline CDR1 is MNHEY and CDR2 is SVGAGI. This CDR3 is built from 14 residues. Sequencing was performed with immunoSEQ multiplex PCR; in TCRdb, only in-frame clones are kept and a portion is missing. The profile shows over 100,000 clones, 88% of them singletons. Notes on the study in general: Rare TCR sequences predominated, though certain public TCRs were found in many donors.

Material for sequencing was PBMCs. The chain recombines TRBV6-5 with TRBJ1-6; D is unresolved. The TCR was taken from a young woman in good health and CMV-seropositive. In DNA, the CDR3 is TGTGCCAGCAGCGCACGCCCAGAATCATCACCCCTCCACTTT. Translation gives CASSARPESSPLHF.